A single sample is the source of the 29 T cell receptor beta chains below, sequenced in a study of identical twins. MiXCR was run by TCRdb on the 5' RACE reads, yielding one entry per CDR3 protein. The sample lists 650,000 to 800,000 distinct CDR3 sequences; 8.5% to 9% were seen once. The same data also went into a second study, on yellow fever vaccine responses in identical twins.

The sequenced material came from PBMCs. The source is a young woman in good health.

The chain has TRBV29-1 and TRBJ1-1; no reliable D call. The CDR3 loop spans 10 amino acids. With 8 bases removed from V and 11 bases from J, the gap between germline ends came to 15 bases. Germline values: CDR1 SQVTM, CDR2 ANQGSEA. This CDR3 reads CSTDRESAFF. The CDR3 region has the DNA TGCAGCACAGATAGGGAGAGCGCTTTCTTT.

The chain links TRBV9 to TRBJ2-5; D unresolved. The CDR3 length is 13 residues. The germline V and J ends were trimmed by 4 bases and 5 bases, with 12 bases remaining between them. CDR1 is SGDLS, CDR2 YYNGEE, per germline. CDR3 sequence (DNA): TGTGCCAGCAGCAGCGTCCCGGGTGAGACCCAGTACTTC. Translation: CASSSVPGETQYF.

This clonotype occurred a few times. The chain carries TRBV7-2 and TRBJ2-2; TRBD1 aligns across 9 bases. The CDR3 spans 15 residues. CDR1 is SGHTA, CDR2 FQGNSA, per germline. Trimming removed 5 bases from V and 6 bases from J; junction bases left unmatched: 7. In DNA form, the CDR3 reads TGTGCCAGCAGCAGGGACAGGGAGTGGGCCGGGGAGCTGTTTTTT. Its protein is CASSRDREWAGELFF.

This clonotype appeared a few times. CDR3 in amino acids: CASSLALAELYNEQFF. The CDR3, as DNA: TGTGCCAGCAGCTTAGCGCTAGCCGAACTCTACAATGAGCAGTTCTTC. The chain carries TRBV7-8 and TRBJ2-1, with D perhaps TRBD2 (5 bases). CDR3 length: 16 amino acids. V lost 0 bases and J 3 bases, leaving 12 bases between the germline ends. Germline-derived CDR1 and CDR2 are SGHVS and FQNEAQ.

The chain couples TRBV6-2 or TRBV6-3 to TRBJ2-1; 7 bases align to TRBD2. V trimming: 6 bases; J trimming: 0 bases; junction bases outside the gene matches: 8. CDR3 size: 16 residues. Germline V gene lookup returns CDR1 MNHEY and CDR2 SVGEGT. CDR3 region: CASSLTSRSSYNEQFF. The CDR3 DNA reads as TGTGCCAGCAGCCTGACTAGCAGGAGCTCCTACAATGAGCAGTTCTTC.

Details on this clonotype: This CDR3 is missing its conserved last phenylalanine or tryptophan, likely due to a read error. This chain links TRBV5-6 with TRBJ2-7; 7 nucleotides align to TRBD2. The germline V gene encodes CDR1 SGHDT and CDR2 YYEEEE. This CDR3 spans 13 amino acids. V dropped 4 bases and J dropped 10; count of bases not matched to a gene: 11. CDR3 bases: TGTGCCAGCAGCCCCTCTGGTGTGGGACTACAGTACCTC. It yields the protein CASSPSGVGLQYL.

CDR3 nucleotides: TGCGCCAGCAGCCCGGATCTCAGCGGGCCCTTCACAGATACGCAGTATTTT. Translated: CASSPDLSGPFTDTQYF. V and J are TRBV5-1 and TRBJ2-3; D is perhaps TRBD2 (6 bases). Looked up from germline, CDR1 is SGHRS and CDR2 is YFSETQ. The CDR3 is 17 residues long. V lost 4 bases to trimming and J lost 2 bases, with 20 bases between them.

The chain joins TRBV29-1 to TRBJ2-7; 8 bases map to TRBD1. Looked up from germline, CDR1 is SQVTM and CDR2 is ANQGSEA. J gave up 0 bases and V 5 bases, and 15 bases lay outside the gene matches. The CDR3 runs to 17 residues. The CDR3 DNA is TGCAGCGTTACCGAAAGACCAGGACAGGGAATCTCCTACGAGCAGTACTTC. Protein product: CSVTERPGQGISYEQYF.

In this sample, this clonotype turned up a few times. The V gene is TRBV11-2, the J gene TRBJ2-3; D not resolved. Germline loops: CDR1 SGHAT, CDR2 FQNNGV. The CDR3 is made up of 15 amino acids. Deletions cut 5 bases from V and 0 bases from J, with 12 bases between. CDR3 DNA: TGTGCCAGCAGCCCAGTTGGCTCTAGCACAGATACGCAGTATTTT. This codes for CASSPVGSSTDTQYF. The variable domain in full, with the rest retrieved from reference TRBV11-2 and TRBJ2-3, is EAGVAQSPRYKIIEKRQSVAFWCNPISGHATLYWYQQILGQGPKLLIQFQNNGVVDDSQLPKDRFSAERLKGVDSTLKIQPAKLEDSAVYLCASSPVGSSTDTQYFGPGTRLTVL.

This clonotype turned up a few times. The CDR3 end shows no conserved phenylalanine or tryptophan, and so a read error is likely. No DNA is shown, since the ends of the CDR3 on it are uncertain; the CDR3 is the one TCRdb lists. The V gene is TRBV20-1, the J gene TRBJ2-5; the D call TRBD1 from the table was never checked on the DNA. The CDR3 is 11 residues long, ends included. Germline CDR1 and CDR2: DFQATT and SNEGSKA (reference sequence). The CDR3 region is CSARDERGPWV.

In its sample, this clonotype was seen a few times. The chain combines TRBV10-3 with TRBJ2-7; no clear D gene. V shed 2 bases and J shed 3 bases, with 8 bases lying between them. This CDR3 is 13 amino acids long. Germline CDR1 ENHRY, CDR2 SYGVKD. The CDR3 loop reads CAISEPIGYEQYF. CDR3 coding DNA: TGTGCCATCAGTGAGCCCATAGGCTACGAGCAGTACTTC.

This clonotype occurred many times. DNA of the CDR3: TGCAGCGTTGTGGAGCGATGGGCTAGCGGTGACAATGAGCAGTTCTTC. It codes for CSVVERWASGDNEQFF. This chain links TRBV29-1 with TRBJ2-1; 7 bases map to TRBD2. The germline gives CDR1 SQVTM, CDR2 ANQGSEA. The CDR3 loop spans 16 amino acids. V trimming: 4 bases; J trimming: 5 bases; junction bases outside the gene matches: 14.

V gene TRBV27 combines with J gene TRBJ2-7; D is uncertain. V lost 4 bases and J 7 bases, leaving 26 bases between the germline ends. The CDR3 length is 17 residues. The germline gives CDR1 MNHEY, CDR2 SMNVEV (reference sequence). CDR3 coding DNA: TGTGCCAGCAGTTCATATGCGACCGTTCCCGTAGGGTCGGAGCAGTACTTC. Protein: CASSSYATVPVGSEQYF.

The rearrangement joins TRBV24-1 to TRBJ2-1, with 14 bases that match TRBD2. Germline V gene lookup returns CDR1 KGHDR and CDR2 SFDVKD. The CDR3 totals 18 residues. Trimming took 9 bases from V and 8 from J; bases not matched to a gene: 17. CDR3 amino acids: CATQTSGRAGRALDEQFF. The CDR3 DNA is TGTGCCACCCAGACTAGCGGGAGGGCCGGGAGGGCCTTGGATGAGCAGTTCTTC.

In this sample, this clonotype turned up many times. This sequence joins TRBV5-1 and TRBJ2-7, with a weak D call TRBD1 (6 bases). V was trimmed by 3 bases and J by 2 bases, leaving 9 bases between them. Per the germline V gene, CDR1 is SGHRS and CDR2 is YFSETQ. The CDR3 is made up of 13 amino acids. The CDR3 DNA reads TGCGCCAGCAGCTGGACAGAACCCTACGAGCAGTACTTC. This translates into CASSWTEPYEQYF.

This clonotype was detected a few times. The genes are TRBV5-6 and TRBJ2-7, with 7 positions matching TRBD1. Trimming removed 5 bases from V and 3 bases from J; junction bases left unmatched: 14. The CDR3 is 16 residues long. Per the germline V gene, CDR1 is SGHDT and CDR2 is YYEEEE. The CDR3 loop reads CASRRTGMQFGYEQYF. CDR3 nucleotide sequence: TGTGCCAGCAGACGGACAGGTATGCAGTTTGGCTACGAGCAGTACTTC.

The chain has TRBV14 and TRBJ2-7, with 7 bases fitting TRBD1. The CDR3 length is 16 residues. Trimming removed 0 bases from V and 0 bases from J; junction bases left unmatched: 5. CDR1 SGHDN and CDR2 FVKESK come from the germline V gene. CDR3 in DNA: TGTGCCAGCAGCCAAGATACAGGGGCCTTCTCCTACGAGCAGTACTTC. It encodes CASSQDTGAFSYEQYF.

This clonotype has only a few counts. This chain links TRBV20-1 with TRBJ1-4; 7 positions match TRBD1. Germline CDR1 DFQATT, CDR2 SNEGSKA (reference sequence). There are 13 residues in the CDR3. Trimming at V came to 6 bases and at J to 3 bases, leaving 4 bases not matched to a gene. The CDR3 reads CSASTGPNEKLFF. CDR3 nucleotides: TGCAGTGCCTCGACAGGGCCTAATGAAAAACTGTTTTTT.

CDR3 sequence reads: CASSYSRLPRDNSPLHF. In DNA, the CDR3 is TGTGCCAGCAGTTATTCCAGATTACCCCGCGATAATTCACCCCTCCACTTT. V and J are TRBV6-5 and TRBJ1-6; D ambiguous. The CDR3 sequence is 17 residues long. Germline lookup yields CDR1 MNHEY and CDR2 SVGAGI. V lost 3 bases and J lost 5, with 17 bases in between.

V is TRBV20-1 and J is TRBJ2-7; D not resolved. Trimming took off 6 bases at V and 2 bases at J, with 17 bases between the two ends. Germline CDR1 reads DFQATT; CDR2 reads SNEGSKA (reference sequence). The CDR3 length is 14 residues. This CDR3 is CSARVVDGTYEQYF. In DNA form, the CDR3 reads TGCAGTGCACGAGTAGTAGACGGTACCTACGAGCAGTACTTC.

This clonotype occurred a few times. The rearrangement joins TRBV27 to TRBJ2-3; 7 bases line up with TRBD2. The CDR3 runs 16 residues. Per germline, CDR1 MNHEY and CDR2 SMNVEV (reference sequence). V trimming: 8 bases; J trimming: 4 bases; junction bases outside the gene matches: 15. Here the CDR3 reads CASAEVQGGPSDTQYF. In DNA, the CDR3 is TGTGCCAGCGCTGAGGTTCAGGGAGGGCCTTCAGATACGCAGTATTTT.

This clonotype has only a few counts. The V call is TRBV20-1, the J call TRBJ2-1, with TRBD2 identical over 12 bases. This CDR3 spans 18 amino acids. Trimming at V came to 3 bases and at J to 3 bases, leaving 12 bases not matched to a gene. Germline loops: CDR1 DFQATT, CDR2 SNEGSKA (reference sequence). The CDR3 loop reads CSARGLAGGTYNYNEQFF. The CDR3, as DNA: TGCAGTGCTAGGGGACTAGCGGGTGGAACTTACAACTACAATGAGCAGTTCTTC.

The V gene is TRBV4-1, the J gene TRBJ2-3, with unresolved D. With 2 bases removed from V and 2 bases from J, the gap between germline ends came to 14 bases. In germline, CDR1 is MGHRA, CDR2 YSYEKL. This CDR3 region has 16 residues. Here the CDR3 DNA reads TGCGCCAGCAGCCAACTTGAGCCGGTAAACACAGATACGCAGTATTTT. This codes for CASSQLEPVNTDTQYF.

DNA of the CDR3: TGTGCCAGCAGTTTATCACCGGGACAGACCGCCTACGAGCAGTACTTC. It is translated as CASSLSPGQTAYEQYF. V gene TRBV27 combines with J gene TRBJ2-7, with 7 bases that match TRBD1. Germline CDR1 is MNHEY and CDR2 is SMNVEV (reference sequence). V lost 0 bases to trimming and J lost 2 bases; unmatched junction nucleotides: 7. The CDR3 covers 16 residues.

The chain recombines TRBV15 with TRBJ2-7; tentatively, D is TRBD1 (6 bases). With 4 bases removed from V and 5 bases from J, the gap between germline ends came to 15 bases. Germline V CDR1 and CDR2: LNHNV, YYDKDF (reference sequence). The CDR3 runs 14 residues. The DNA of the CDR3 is TGTGCCACCAGCAAATGGACAGAGGGAAACGAGCAGTACTTC. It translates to CATSKWTEGNEQYF. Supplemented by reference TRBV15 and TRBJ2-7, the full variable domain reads DAMVIQNPRYQVTQFGKPVTLSCSQTLNHNVMYWYQQKSSQAPKLLFHYYDKDFNNEADTPDNFQSRRPNTSFCFLDIRSPGLGDTAMYLCATSKWTEGNEQYFGPGTRLTVT.

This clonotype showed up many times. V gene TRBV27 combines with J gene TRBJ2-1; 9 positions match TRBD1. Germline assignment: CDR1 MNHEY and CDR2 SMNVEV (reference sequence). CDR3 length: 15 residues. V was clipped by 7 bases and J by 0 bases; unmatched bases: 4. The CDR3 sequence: CASIDRGSSYNEQFF. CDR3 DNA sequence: TGTGCCAGCATCGACAGGGGGAGCTCCTACAATGAGCAGTTCTTC.

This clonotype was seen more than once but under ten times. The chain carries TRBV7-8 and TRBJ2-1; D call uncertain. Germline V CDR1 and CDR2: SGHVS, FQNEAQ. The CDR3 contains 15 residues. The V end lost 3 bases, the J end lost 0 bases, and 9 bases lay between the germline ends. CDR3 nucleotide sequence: TGTGCCAGCAGCTTTTTTCCTGACTCCTACAATGAGCAGTTCTTC. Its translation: CASSFFPDSYNEQFF.

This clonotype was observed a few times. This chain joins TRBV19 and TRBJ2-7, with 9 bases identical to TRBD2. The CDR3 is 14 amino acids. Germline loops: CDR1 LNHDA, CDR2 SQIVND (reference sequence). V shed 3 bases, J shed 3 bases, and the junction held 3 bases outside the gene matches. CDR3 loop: CASSIGGRGYEQYF. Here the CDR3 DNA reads TGTGCCAGTAGTATCGGCGGGAGGGGCTACGAGCAGTACTTC.

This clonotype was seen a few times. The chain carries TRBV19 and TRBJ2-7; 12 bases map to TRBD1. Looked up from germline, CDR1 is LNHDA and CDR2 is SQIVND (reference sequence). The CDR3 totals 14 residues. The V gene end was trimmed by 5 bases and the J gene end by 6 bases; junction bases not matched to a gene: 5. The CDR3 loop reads CASSLGTGGFEQYF. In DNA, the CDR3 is TGTGCCAGTAGTCTCGGGACAGGGGGCTTCGAGCAGTACTTC.